The clone carrying this TCR beta chain was counted between two and nine times. The antigen remains undetermined. The source of the sample is a study of T-cell memory formation after mild COVID-19. The study's findings and limits: The main location of contracting CD4+ clones was CM and EM, and that of contracting CD8+ clones was EMRA. Clones contracting across day 15 to 85 had a balanced CD4/CD8 profile; later expanding clones leaned CD4+.

Germline lookup yields CDR1 DFQATT and CDR2 SNEGSKA (reference sequence). V lost 1 base, J lost 5 bases, and 6 bases stayed unmatched. The CDR3 runs to 14 residues. TCRdb used MiXCR to reprocess the 5' RACE reads, holding one entry per CDR3 protein. This table holds around 370,000 distinct CDR3 sequences, 21% found once. V and J are TRBV20-1 and TRBJ2-5; 8 bases are shared with TRBD1. This TCR came from an adult woman who had mild COVID-19 (a few samples of this study predate the infection). Cell type and time point are not known. The specimen sequenced was PBMCs or a T cell subset sorted from them (not recorded which). CDR3 sequence reads: CSARGRQGRETQYF. Here the CDR3 DNA reads TGCAGTGCTAGAGGGCGACAGGGGCGGGAGACCCAGTACTTC.